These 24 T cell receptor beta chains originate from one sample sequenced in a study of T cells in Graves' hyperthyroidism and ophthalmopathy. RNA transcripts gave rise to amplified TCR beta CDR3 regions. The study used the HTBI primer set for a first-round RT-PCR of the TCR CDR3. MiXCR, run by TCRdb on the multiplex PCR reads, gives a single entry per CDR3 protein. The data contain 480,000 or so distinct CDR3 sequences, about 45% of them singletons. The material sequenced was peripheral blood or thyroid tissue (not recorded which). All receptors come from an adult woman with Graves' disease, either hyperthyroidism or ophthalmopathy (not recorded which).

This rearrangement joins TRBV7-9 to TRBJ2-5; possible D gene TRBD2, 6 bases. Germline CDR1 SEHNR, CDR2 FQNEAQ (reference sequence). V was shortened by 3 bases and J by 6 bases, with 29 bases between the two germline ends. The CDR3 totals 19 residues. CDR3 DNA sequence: TGTGCCAGCAGCTTGGCGTTGGCTAGCGCCTCTCCTGCTCAAAAGACCCAGTACTTC. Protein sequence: CASSLALASASPAQKTQYF.

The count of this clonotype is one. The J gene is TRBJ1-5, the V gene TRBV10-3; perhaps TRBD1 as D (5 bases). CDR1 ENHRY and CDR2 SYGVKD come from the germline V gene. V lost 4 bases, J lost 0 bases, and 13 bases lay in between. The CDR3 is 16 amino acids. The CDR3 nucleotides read TGTGCCATCAGTGGATCCACCGGGACTAGCAATCAGCCCCAGCATTTT. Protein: CAISGSTGTSNQPQHF.

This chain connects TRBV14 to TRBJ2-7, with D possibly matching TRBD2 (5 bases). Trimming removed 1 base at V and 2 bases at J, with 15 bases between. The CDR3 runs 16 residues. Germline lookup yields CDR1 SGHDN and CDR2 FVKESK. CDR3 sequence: CASSQGAGTPPYEQYF. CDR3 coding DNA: TGTGCCAGCAGCCAAGGCGCGGGCACCCCCCCCTACGAGCAGTACTTC.

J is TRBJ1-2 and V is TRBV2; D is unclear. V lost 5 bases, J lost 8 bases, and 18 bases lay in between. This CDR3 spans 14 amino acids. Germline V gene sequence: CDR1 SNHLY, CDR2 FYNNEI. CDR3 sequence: CASSPTGGSGGYTF. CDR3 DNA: TGTGCCAGCAGTCCTACGGGAGGGTCTGGCGGCTACACCTTC.

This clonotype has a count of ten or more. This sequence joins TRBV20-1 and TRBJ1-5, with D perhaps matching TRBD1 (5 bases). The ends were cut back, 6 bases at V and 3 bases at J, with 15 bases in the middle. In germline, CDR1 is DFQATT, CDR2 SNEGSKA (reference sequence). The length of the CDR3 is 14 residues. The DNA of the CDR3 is TGCAGTGCAAGAACAGGCGGGAACAATCAGCCCCAGCATTTT. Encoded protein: CSARTGGNNQPQHF.

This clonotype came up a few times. The CDR3 DNA reads as TGTGCCAGCTTAGCGGGAGGGCCAGGCGCCGGGGAGCTGTTTTTT. This encodes CASLAGGPGAGELFF. V usage is TRBV5-4 and J usage is TRBJ2-2, with 11 bases fitting TRBD2. This CDR3 is 15 amino acids long. After removal of 7 bases from V and 6 bases from J, the junction contained 8 bases not matched to a gene. Germline values: CDR1 SGHNT, CDR2 YYREEE (reference sequence).

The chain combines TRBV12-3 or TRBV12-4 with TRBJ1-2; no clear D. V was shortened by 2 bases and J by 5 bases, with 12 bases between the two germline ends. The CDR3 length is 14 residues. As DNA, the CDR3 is TGTGCCAGCAGTTTAAGGAGCCAGGCGTATGGCTACACCTTC. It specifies CASSLRSQAYGYTF.

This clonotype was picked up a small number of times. The CDR3 region has the DNA TGTGCCAGCAGCGAGAAGGGAAGACCTGAAGCTTTCTTT. Protein sequence: CASSEKGRPEAFF. The chain carries TRBV7-2 and TRBJ1-1; D remains ambiguous. The CDR3 has 13 residues. CDR1 SGHTA and CDR2 FQGNSA come from the germline V gene. Trimming took 5 bases from V and 6 from J, leaving 13 bases between them.

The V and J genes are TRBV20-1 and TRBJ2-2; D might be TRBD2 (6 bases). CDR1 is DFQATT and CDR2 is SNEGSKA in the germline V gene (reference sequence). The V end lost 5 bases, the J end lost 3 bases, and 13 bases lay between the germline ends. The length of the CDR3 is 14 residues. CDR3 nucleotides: TGCAGTGCTGAGGGACTCCTGGACACCGGGGAGCTGTTTTTT. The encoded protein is CSAEGLLDTGELFF.

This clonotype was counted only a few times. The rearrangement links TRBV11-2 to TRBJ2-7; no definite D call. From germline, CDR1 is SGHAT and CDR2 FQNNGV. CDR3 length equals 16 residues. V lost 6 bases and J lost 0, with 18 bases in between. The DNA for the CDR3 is TGTGCCAGCAGACCTCGACCCGGGCCCAGCTCCTACGAGCAGTACTTC. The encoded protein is CASRPRPGPSSYEQYF.

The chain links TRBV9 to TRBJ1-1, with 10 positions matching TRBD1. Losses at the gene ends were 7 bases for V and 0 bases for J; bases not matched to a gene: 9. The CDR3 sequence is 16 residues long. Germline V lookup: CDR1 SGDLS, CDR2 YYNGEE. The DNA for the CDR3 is TGTGCCAGCCGACGAGGGACAGGGGCCGTGAACACTGAAGCTTTCTTT. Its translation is CASRRGTGAVNTEAFF. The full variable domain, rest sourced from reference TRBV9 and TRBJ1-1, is DSGVTQTPKHLITATGQRVTLRCSPRSGDLSVYWYQQSLDQGLQFLIQYYNGEERAKGNILERFSAQQFPDLHSELNLSSLELGDSALYFCASRRGTGAVNTEAFFGQGTRLTVV.

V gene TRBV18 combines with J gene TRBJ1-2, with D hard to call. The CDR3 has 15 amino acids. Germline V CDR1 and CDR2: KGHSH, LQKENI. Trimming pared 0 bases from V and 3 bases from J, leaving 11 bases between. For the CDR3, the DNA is TGTGCCAGCTCACCACCGGGAAGGGAGGACTATGGCTACACCTTC. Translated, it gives CASSPPGREDYGYTF.

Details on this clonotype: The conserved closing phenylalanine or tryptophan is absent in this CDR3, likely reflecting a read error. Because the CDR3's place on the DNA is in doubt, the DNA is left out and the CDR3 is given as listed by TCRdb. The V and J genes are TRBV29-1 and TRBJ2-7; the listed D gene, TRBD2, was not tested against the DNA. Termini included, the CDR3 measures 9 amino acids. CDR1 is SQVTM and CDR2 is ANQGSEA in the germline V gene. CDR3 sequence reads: CSVVERAVA.

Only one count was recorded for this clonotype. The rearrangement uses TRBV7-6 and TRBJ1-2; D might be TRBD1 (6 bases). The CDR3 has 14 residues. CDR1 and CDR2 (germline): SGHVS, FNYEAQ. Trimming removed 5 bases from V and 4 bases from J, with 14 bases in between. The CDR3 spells CASSVPTGSYGYTF. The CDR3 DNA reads TGTGCCAGCAGCGTACCGACAGGAAGCTATGGCTACACCTTC.

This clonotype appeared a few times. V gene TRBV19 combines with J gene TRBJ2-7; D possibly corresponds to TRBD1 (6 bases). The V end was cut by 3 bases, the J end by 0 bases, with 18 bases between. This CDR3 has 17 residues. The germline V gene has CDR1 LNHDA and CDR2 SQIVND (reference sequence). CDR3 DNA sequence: TGTGCCAGTAGTATTCATAACTCGGGACACCTCTCCTACGAGCAGTACTTC. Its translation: CASSIHNSGHLSYEQYF.

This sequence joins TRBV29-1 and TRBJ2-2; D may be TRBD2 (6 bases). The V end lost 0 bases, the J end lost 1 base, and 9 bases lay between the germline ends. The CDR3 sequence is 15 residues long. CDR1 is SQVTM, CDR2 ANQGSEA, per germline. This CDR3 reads CSVEDAGRNTGELFF. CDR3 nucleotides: TGCAGCGTTGAAGACGCGGGACGGAACACCGGGGAGCTGTTTTTT.

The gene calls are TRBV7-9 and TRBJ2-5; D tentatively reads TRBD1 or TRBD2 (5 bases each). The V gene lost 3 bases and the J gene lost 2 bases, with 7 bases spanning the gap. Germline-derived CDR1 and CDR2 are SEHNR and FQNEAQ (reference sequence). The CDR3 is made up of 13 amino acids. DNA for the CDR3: TGTGCCAGCAGCTTCGAGGGGCAAGAGACCCAGTACTTC. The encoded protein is CASSFEGQETQYF.

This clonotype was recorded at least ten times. CDR3 amino acids: CASSLAGAGANVLTF. Here the CDR3 DNA reads TGTGCCAGCAGCTTAGCAGGCGCTGGGGCCAACGTCCTGACTTTC. This chain joins TRBV7-2 and TRBJ2-6; D gene uncertain. The CDR3 totals 15 residues. In germline, CDR1 is SGHTA, CDR2 FQGNSA. V was cut by 0 bases and J by 2 bases, with 5 bases left in between.

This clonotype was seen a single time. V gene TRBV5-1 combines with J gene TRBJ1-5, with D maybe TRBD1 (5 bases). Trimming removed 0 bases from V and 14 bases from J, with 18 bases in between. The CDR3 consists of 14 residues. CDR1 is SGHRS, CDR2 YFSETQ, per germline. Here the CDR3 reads CASSLGTSGRGEHF. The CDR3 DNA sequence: TGCGCCAGCAGCTTGGGGACTAGCGGGAGGGGCGAGCATTTT.

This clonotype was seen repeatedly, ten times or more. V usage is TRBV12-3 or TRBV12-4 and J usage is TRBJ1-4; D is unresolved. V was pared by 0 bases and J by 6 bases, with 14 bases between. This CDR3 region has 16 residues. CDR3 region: CASSLALGRDHEKLFF. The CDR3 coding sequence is TGTGCCAGCAGTTTAGCGCTGGGGAGGGATCATGAAAAACTGTTTTTT.

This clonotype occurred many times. The DNA of the CDR3 is TGCAGTGCTGTAGCGGGAGTCCAAGAGACCCAGTACTTC. It yields the protein CSAVAGVQETQYF. This chain joins TRBV20-1 and TRBJ2-5; 9 nucleotides agree with TRBD2. The CDR3 is made up of 13 amino acids. The V and J ends lost 5 bases and 1 base, in that order; junction bases with no gene match: 2. Germline V CDR1 and CDR2: DFQATT, SNEGSKA (reference sequence).

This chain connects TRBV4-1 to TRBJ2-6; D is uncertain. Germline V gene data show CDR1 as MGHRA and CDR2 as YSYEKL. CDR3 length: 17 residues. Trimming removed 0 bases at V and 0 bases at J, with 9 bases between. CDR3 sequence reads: CASSQERQISGANVLTF. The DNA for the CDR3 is TGCGCCAGCAGCCAAGAACGGCAAATCTCTGGGGCCAACGTCCTGACTTTC.

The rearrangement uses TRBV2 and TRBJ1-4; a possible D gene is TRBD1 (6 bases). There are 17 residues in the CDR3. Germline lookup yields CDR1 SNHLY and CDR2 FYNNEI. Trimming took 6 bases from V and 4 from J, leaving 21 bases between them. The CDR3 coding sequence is TGTGCCAGCAGCCCCCCCCCGGACAGCGATCTTAATGAAAAACTGTTTTTT. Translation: CASSPPPDSDLNEKLFF.

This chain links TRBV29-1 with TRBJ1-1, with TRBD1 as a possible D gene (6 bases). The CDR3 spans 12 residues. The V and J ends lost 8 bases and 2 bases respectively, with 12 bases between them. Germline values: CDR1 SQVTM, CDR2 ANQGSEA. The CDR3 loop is CSFRTDNTEAFF. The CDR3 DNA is TGCAGCTTTAGGACAGACAACACTGAAGCTTTCTTT.